This TCR beta chain was sequenced for a study of memory CD4+ T cells and cytomegalovirus serostatus. Study results and caveats: Median bootstrapped AUC for CMV status was just under 0.97 originally, about 0.9 US-trained.

About this clone: What it binds is not known.

Here immunoSEQ multiplex PCR was the method, and the copy in TCRdb shows in-frame clones only, minus some. Of 30,000 to 40,000 clones in the sample, 79% are singletons; the top ten hold roughly 5.2%. Trimming cost V 4 bases and J 1 base, with 18 bases left between them. Germline V gene data show CDR1 as SGHRS and CDR2 as YFSETQ. This CDR3 is 17 amino acids long. Single viable CD3+CD4+CD8-CD45RO+ cells were sorted as the memory CD4+ T cells. After thawing, CD4+ T cells were positively selected. Specimen: memory CD4+ T cells from blood. This chain joins TRBV5-1 and TRBJ2-1, with D uncertain. This sequence originates from an adult in good health and CMV-seropositive. The CDR3 bases are TGCGCCAGCAGCAGCTGGGCCGGCGGCTGGTCCTACAATGAGCAGTTCTTC. Translating it yields CASSSWAGGWSYNEQFF. Looking up the rest from reference TRBV5-1 and TRBJ2-1 gives the full variable domain: KAGVTQTPRYLIKTRGQQVTLSCSPISGHRSVSWYQQTPGQGLQFLFEYFSETQRNKGNFPGRFSGRQFSNSRSEMNVSTLELGDSALYLCASSSWAGGWSYNEQFFGPGTRLTVL.